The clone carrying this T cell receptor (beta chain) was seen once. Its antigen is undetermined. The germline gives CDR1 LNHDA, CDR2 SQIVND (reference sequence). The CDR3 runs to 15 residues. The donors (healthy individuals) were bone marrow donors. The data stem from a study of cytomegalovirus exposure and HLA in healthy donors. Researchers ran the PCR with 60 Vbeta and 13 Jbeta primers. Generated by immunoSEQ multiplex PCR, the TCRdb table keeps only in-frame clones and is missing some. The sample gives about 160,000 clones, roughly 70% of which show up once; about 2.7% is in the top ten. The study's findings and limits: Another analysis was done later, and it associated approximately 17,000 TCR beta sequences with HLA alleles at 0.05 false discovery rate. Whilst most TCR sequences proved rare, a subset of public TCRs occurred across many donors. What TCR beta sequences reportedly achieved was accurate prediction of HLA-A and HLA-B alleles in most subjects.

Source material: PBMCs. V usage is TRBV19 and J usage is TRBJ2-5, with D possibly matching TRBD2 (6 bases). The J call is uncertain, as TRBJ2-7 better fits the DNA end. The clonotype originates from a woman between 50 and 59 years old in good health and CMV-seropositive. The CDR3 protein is CASSMWGGLTGEQYF. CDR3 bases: TGTGCCAGTAGTATGTGGGGCGGACTAACGGGCGAGCAGTACTTC.